These T cell receptor beta chains were read from a single sample in a study of blood T cell repertoires in COVID-19. Only in-frame clones appear in the TCRdb table, and some are missing; sequencing was by immunoSEQ multiplex PCR. The profile shows a few hundred thousand clones, approximately 80% of them singletons. Specimen: peripheral blood. These receptors came from an elderly woman with active or convalescent COVID-19. Both conserved end residues are part of each CDR3. Each record gives: D gene, J gene, clone size, V gene, CDR3 protein, CDR3 DNA. D genes are given only for firm matches. The size of a clone is reported for some rows only, either as once, few or many, or as a class for expanded clones.

>.|TRBJ2-7|.|TRBV2
CASRRQGGEQYF
TGTGCCAGCAGAAGACAGGGAGGCGAGCAGTACTTC
>TRBD2|TRBJ2-7|.|TRBV6-1
CASSEALSGGAFEQYF
TGTGCCAGCAGTGAAGCGCTTAGCGGGGGGGCCTTCGAGCAGTACTTC
>.|TRBJ1-1|.|TRBV28
CASSFSGGGNTEAFF
TGTGCCAGCAGTTTTTCGGGGGGTGGTAACACTGAAGCTTTCTTT
>TRBD2|TRBJ2-6|.|TRBV19
CASTGGTGANVLTF
TGTGCCAGTACCGGGGGGACGGGGGCCAACGTCCTGACTTTC
>TRBD2|TRBJ2-3|.|TRBV5-6
CASSLLAGGSTDTQYF
TGTGCCAGCAGCTTACTAGCGGGAGGGAGCACAGATACGCAGTATTTT
>.|TRBJ2-7|once|TRBV5-1
CASSLAGGPVSNEQYF
TGCGCCAGCAGCTTGGCCGGGGGGCCTGTTTCTAACGAGCAGTACTTC
>.|TRBJ2-7|once|TRBV6-5
CASSYPALQGVQYF
TGTGCCAGCAGTTACCCGGCCCTACAAGGGGTGCAGTACTTC
>.|TRBJ1-1|.|TRBV23-1
CASSQSRGTRVPNTEAFF
TGCGCCAGCAGTCAATCAAGAGGTACGAGGGTGCCAAACACTGAAGCTTTCTTT
>TRBD1|TRBJ1-2|.|TRBV11-2
CASSLSGTGYNYGYTF
TGTGCCAGCAGCTTATCGGGGACAGGCTACAACTATGGCTACACCTTC
>TRBD2|TRBJ2-1|.|TRBV9
CASSVVGTSGSYNEQFF
TGTGCCAGCAGCGTAGTAGGGACTAGCGGGAGTTACAATGAGCAGTTCTTC
>.|TRBJ1-6|.|TRBV18
CASSPIGGDGDSPLHF
TGTGCCAGCTCACCGATCGGGGGGGATGGTGACTCACCCCTCCACTTT
>.|TRBJ1-4|.|TRBV10-3
CATSGTLSEKLFF
TGTGCCACCTCCGGGACTTTAAGTGAAAAACTGTTTTTT
>.|TRBJ2-1|.|TRBV5-1
CASSRAPENEQFF
TGCGCCAGCAGCCGAGCACCGGAGAATGAGCAGTTCTTC
>.|TRBJ2-3|few|TRBV4-2
CASSQDSRGTDTQYF
TGTGCCAGCAGCCAAGATTCACGGGGCACAGATACGCAGTATTTT
>.|TRBJ2-2|once|TRBV5-4
CASSRDWNTGELFF
TGTGCCAGCAGCAGGGACTGGAACACCGGGGAGCTGTTTTTT
>TRBD1|TRBJ2-3|.|TRBV4-3
CASSRQGGPSTDTQYF
TGCGCCAGCAGCAGACAGGGGGGACCTAGCACAGATACGCAGTATTTT
>.|TRBJ1-6|.|TRBV27
CASSFGEPHNSPLHF
TGTGCCAGCAGTTTCGGAGAACCCCATAATTCACCCCTCCACTTT
>.|TRBJ2-2|.|TRBV7-9
CASSLATTGNTGELFF
TGTGCCAGCAGCTTAGCGACAACAGGGAACACCGGGGAGCTGTTTTTT
>.|TRBJ1-5|.|TRBV19
CASKWGGSNNQPQHF
TGTGCCAGTAAGTGGGGAGGGAGTAACAATCAGCCCCAGCATTTT
>.|TRBJ1-4|.|TRBV7-9
CASSLGQANEKLFF
TGTGCCAGCAGCTTAGGACAAGCTAATGAAAAACTGTTTTTT
>TRBD2|TRBJ2-7|.|TRBV27
CASSPPGLAWREQYF
TGTGCCAGCAGTCCTCCCGGACTAGCCTGGAGGGAGCAGTACTTC
>.|TRBJ2-7|.|TRBV6-2/TRBV6-3
CASSYGNRSSLYEQYF
TGTGCCAGCAGTTACGGCAACAGGTCCTCCCTCTACGAGCAGTACTTC
>.|TRBJ1-2|few|TRBV19
CASTVGGDDYGYTF
TGTGCCAGTACGGTTGGGGGGGATGACTATGGCTACACCTTC
>.|TRBJ2-1|.|TRBV14
CASSQQGGLPYNEQFF
TGTGCCAGCAGCCAACAGGGAGGTCTTCCCTACAATGAGCAGTTCTTC
>.|TRBJ1-5|.|TRBV6-5
CATTPGVYSNQPQHF
TGTGCCACAACCCCGGGGGTGTATAGCAATCAGCCCCAGCATTTT
>.|TRBJ2-6|.|TRBV5-4
CASTIQGSGANVLTF
TGTGCCAGCACCATCCAGGGGTCAGGGGCCAACGTCCTGACTTTC
>TRBD2|TRBJ2-3|.|TRBV5-1
CASRLGLAGAADTQYF
TGCGCCAGCAGACTGGGACTAGCGGGAGCGGCAGATACGCAGTATTTT
>.|TRBJ2-3|.|TRBV7-2
CASSLVGHTDTQYF
TGTGCCAGCAGCTTAGTGGGCCACACAGATACGCAGTATTTT
>.|TRBJ1-5|.|TRBV12-2
CASRIVGGGGNQPQHF
TGTGCAAGTCGCATCGTGGGGGGAGGGGGTAATCAGCCCCAGCATTTT
>.|TRBJ1-2|.|TRBV19
CASSRPGVGYGYTF
TGTGCCAGTAGTCGCCCGGGGGTTGGGTATGGCTACACCTTC
>TRBD2|TRBJ2-3|few|TRBV27
CASTGTSGSRGTDTQYF
TGTGCCAGCACTGGGACTAGCGGGAGTCGAGGCACAGATACGCAGTATTTT
>.|TRBJ1-6|.|TRBV5-1
CASSLDRQPPLHF
TGCGCCAGCAGCTTGGATCGACAGCCACCCCTCCACTTT
>.|TRBJ2-7|few|TRBV5-1
CASSSAGGYEQYF
TGCGCCAGCAGCTCCGCCGGGGGCTACGAGCAGTACTTC
>.|TRBJ2-7|.|TRBV27
CASSLYFGSSYEQYF
TGTGCCAGCAGTTTATATTTCGGGAGCTCCTACGAGCAGTACTTC
>.|TRBJ2-7|.|TRBV28
CASSRPRYEQYF
TGTGCCAGCAGTCGCCCTAGGTACGAGCAGTACTTC
>.|TRBJ2-7|.|TRBV7-2
CASSLALVEGGYEQYF
TGTGCCAGCAGCTTAGCCCTAGTGGAGGGGGGGTACGAGCAGTACTTC
>.|TRBJ2-4|.|TRBV12-3/TRBV12-4
CASSLRGQGSDF
TGTGCCAGCAGTTTACGTGGGCAGGGGTCGGACTTC
>.|TRBJ2-7|.|TRBV21-1
CASSNREKAPEQYF
TGTGCCAGCAGCAATAGGGAGAAAGCTCCGGAGCAGTACTTC
>.|TRBJ2-1|few|TRBV3-1/TRBV3-2
CASSHKQGGRLVQFF
TGTGCCAGCAGCCATAAACAGGGGGGGAGGCTTGTGCAGTTCTTC
>.|TRBJ1-5|.|TRBV2
CASSPGGNQPQHF
TGTGCCAGCAGTCCTGGGGGGAATCAGCCCCAGCATTTT
>.|TRBJ2-1|.|TRBV4-3
CASSQAGRDEQFF
TGCGCCAGCAGCCAAGCCGGCCGGGATGAGCAGTTCTTC
>TRBD1|TRBJ1-5|.|TRBV9
CASSAGQGNQPQHF
TGTGCCAGCAGCGCCGGACAGGGCAATCAGCCCCAGCATTTT
>.|TRBJ2-3|.|TRBV19
CASPWREEHTDTQYF
TGTGCCAGCCCGTGGAGGGAGGAACACACAGATACGCAGTATTTT
>TRBD1|TRBJ1-6|.|TRBV6-5
CASSYSNRGLGALHF
TGTGCCAGCAGTTACTCGAACAGGGGATTAGGGGCCCTCCACTTT
>TRBD2|TRBJ2-5|.|TRBV5-1
CASSLDAGGLQETQYF
TGCGCCAGCAGCTTGGACGCGGGGGGGCTCCAAGAGACCCAGTACTTC
>TRBD1|TRBJ2-5|.|TRBV11-2
CASSLQGATGETQYF
TGTGCCAGCAGCTTACAGGGGGCAACGGGAGAAACCCAGTACTTC
>TRBD1|TRBJ1-1|.|TRBV5-4
CASSFEQGGVTEAFF
TGTGCCAGCAGCTTCGAACAGGGGGGAGTTACTGAAGCTTTCTTT
>.|TRBJ2-5|.|TRBV5-1
CASSLWRQQETQYF
TGCGCCAGCAGCTTGTGGCGGCAGCAAGAGACCCAGTACTTC
>TRBD2|TRBJ2-3|.|TRBV11-3
CASSLGLAGGSTDTQYF
TGTGCCAGCAGCTTAGGTCTAGCGGGGGGTTCCACAGATACGCAGTATTTT
>.|TRBJ2-1|.|TRBV6-2/TRBV6-3
CASSRGVNEQFF
TGTGCCAGCAGTCGAGGAGTCAATGAGCAGTTCTTC
>TRBD1|TRBJ2-3|few|TRBV2
CASREGTGGTDTQYF
TGTGCCAGCAGAGAGGGGACAGGGGGCACAGATACGCAGTATTTT
>TRBD2|TRBJ2-1|.|TRBV7-9
CASRSSGGHNEQFF
TGTGCCAGCAGATCTAGCGGGGGCCACAATGAGCAGTTCTTC
>TRBD1|TRBJ2-1|.|TRBV24-1
CATSEQGKDNEQFF
TGTGCCACCAGTGAACAGGGGAAAGACAATGAGCAGTTCTTC